These 11 T cell receptor beta chains were all obtained from the same sample, sequenced in a study of radiation and T cells in renal cell carcinoma. Sample treatment: treatment-naive control, cytoreductive nephrectomy. Sequenced by immunoSEQ multiplex PCR; TCRdb stores in-frame clones only, minus some. The repertoire holds over 10,000 clones, roughly 65% seen once, with 19% in the top ten. The sequenced sample was tumor tissue, obtained from a patient whose treatment was nephrectomy without radiotherapy. The origin of the receptors is an elderly woman with renal cell carcinoma.

This rearrangement joins TRBV5-8 to TRBJ2-1; 9 nucleotides agree with TRBD2. From germline, CDR1 is SGHTS and CDR2 YDEGEE. The ends lost 1 base at V and 7 bases at J; junction bases unmatched: 6. CDR3 length: 15 amino acids. The CDR3 bases are TGTGCCAGCAGCTTGAAGGCGGGGGGGCGAAATGAGCAGTTCTTC. As protein: CASSLKAGGRNEQFF. Drawing the rest from reference TRBV5-8 and TRBJ2-1, the complete variable domain is EAGVTQSPTHLIKTRGQQATLRCSPISGHTSVYWYQQALGLGLQFLLWYDEGEERNRGNFPPRFSGRQFPNYSSELNVNALELEDSALYLCASSLKAGGRNEQFFGPGTRLTVL.

This clone was observed a few times. The gene calls are TRBV18 and TRBJ1-1; no reliable D call. V shed 7 bases and J shed 4 bases, with 16 bases lying between them. The CDR3 covers 14 residues. Germline V lookup: CDR1 KGHSH, CDR2 LQKENI. The CDR3 nucleotides are TGTGCCAGCTTGATGCCGGGGTGGATCACTGAAGCTTTCTTT. Its protein product is CASLMPGWITEAFF.

The chain couples TRBV27 to TRBJ2-5; D possibly matches TRBD1 or TRBD2 (5 bases each). This CDR3 is 13 amino acids long. The V and J ends lost 10 bases and 0 bases respectively, with 12 bases between them. CDR1 is MNHEY, CDR2 SMNVEV, per germline (reference sequence). This CDR3 reads CATFGGDQETQYF. The CDR3 nucleotides read TGTGCCACCTTTGGGGGTGACCAAGAGACCCAGTACTTC.

This clone has a handful of counts. The chain uses TRBV6-6 and TRBJ1-1; D unresolved. The CDR3 has 13 amino acids. Per the germline V gene, CDR1 is MNHNY and CDR2 is SVGAGI (reference sequence). Trimming took off 6 bases at V and 1 base at J, with 9 bases between the two ends. The chain's CDR3 is CASSGLTNTEAFF. In DNA, the CDR3 is TGTGCCAGCAGCGGCCTTACGAACACTGAAGCTTTCTTT.

The chain joins TRBV9 to TRBJ1-6; perhaps TRBD1 as D (6 bases). The CDR3 length is 15 residues. V was trimmed by 3 bases and J by 7 bases, leaving 14 bases between them. Germline CDR1 and CDR2: SGDLS and YYNGEE. The DNA of the CDR3 is TGTGCCAGCAGCGCCTTCAGGGGTAGGAATTCACCCCTCCACTTT. As protein: CASSAFRGRNSPLHF.

The chain carries TRBV5-6 and TRBJ2-5, with D possibly matching TRBD2 (6 bases). Germline V gives CDR1 SGHDT, CDR2 YYEEEE. CDR3 length: 13 amino acids. The ends were cut back, 4 bases at V and 4 bases at J, with 11 bases in the middle. For the CDR3, the DNA is TGTGCCAGCAGCCGGAGGGGATCAGAGACCCAGTACTTC. Its translation: CASSRRGSETQYF.

A few counts support this clone. CDR3 region: CASSYTTGAPQPQHF. CDR3 nucleotides: TGTGCCAGCAGTTACACGACAGGGGCCCCACAGCCCCAGCATTTT. The genes are TRBV6-6 and TRBJ1-5, with 8 bases fitting TRBD1. J was trimmed by 7 bases and V by 2 bases; bases with no gene match: 7. The CDR3 has 15 amino acids. The germline V gene encodes CDR1 MNHNY and CDR2 SVGAGI (reference sequence).

V gene TRBV23-1 combines with J gene TRBJ2-4; the match to TRBD2 covers 8 bases. TRBV23-1 is known as an ORF, though its function is uncertain. The CDR3 length is 18 residues. V shed 4 bases, J shed 0 bases, and the junction held 11 bases outside the gene matches. CDR3 DNA: TGCGCCAGCAGTCCGACCAGCGGGGGCCCCCTAGCCAAAAACATTCAGTACTTC. This gives the protein CASSPTSGGPLAKNIQYF.

The chain is built from TRBV6-6 and TRBJ1-1; D may be TRBD1 (5 bases). Germline assignment: CDR1 MNHNY and CDR2 SVGAGI (reference sequence). V lost 3 bases to trimming and J lost 3 bases, with 14 bases between them. The CDR3 spans 15 residues. CDR3 bases: TGTGCCAGCAGTTATCGCCAGGGTACTTACACTGAAGCTTTCTTT. It encodes CASSYRQGTYTEAFF.

The rearrangement joins TRBV7-9 to TRBJ2-5; no clear D. The V end lost 5 bases, the J end lost 0 bases, and 19 bases lay between the germline ends. This CDR3 is 17 amino acids long. Germline V CDR1 and CDR2: SEHNR, FQNEAQ (reference sequence). As DNA, the CDR3 is TGTGCCAGCAGCCCGATGGCGCCAGGAAGGTACCAAGAGACCCAGTACTTC. Amino acids: CASSPMAPGRYQETQYF.

In DNA, the CDR3 is TGCGCCAGCAGTGAGCCCCCAGGGGGTTTGACCTACGAGCAGTACGTC. Translation gives CASSEPPGGLTYEQYV. The V gene is TRBV10-1, the J gene TRBJ2-7; 7 bases line up with TRBD1. The J segment lost 2 bases and the V segment lost 2 bases, leaving 9 bases of the junction unmatched. The CDR3 totals 16 residues. Germline V gives CDR1 WNHNN, CDR2 SYGVQD (reference sequence).